Each of the 17 T cell receptor beta chains below was sequenced from the same sample in a study of blood T cell repertoires in COVID-19. Profiled with immunoSEQ multiplex PCR; TCRdb holds only in-frame clones, not every one. The data contain over 200,000 clones, roughly 86% of them singletons. The sequencing sample was made of peripheral blood. Every receptor here comes from a woman aged 50 to 60 with acute or convalescent COVID-19.

This chain connects TRBV30 to TRBJ2-7; the match to TRBD1 covers 9 bases. Germline V gene lookup returns CDR1 GTSNPN and CDR2 SVGIG (reference sequence). The CDR3 is 13 residues long. J gave up 7 bases and V 2 bases, and 6 bases lay outside the gene matches. The CDR3 DNA reads TGTGCCTGGAGTCGGGACAGGGAAAGGGAGCAGTACTTC. Translation gives CAWSRDREREQYF.

V and J are TRBV11-2 and TRBJ2-1; TRBD2 aligns across 13 bases. The CDR3 is 18 amino acids. The V gene end was trimmed by 4 bases and the J gene end by 0 bases; junction bases not matched to a gene: 6. From germline, CDR1 is SGHAT and CDR2 FQNNGV. CDR3 region: CASSSTSGRPSSYNEQFF. The CDR3 DNA sequence: TGTGCCAGCAGCTCGACTAGCGGGAGGCCGAGCTCCTACAATGAGCAGTTCTTC.

The V call is TRBV5-1, the J call TRBJ2-7; TRBD2 might be the D (5 bases). Trimming removed 2 bases at V and 5 bases at J, with 8 bases between. The germline V gene encodes CDR1 SGHRS and CDR2 YFSETQ. The CDR3 spans 12 residues. CDR3 residues: CASSFSVDEQYF. The CDR3 DNA reads as TGCGCCAGCAGCTTTAGCGTAGACGAGCAGTACTTC.

This clone was seen only once. The chain links TRBV7-9 to TRBJ1-3, with 8 positions matching TRBD1. Per the germline V gene, CDR1 is SEHNR and CDR2 is FQNEAQ (reference sequence). This CDR3 is 16 amino acids long. J gave up 7 bases and V 4 bases, and 12 bases lay outside the gene matches. CDR3 residues: CASSSLTGVRRNTIYF. As DNA, the CDR3 is TGTGCCAGCAGCTCCTTGACAGGGGTACGACGGAACACCATATATTTT.

This chain joins TRBV29-1 and TRBJ2-2, with D possibly TRBD1 on 5 matching bases. V lost 7 bases, J lost 0 bases, and 9 bases lay in between. The CDR3 covers 13 residues. Germline CDR1 and CDR2: SQVTM and ANQGSEA. The CDR3 DNA follows: TGCAGCGGTCAGGGTCCGAACACCGGGGAGCTGTTTTTT. This encodes CSGQGPNTGELFF.

The chain links TRBV19 to TRBJ2-3, with D possibly matching TRBD2 (6 bases). This CDR3 contains 15 residues. Per the germline V gene, CDR1 is LNHDA and CDR2 is SQIVND (reference sequence). The ends were cut back, 4 bases at V and 1 base at J, with 12 bases in the middle. The CDR3, as DNA: TGTGCCAGTAGTAGTGCGGGACTCGGCACAGATACGCAGTATTTT. Translated: CASSSAGLGTDTQYF.

The rearrangement links TRBV7-3 to TRBJ2-3, with 7 bases identical to TRBD1. The germline V gene encodes CDR1 SGHTA and CDR2 FQGTGA. The CDR3 has 15 residues. V was clipped by 4 bases and J by 8 bases; unmatched bases: 12. The CDR3 sequence is CASSYDRASSATQYF. DNA of the CDR3: TGTGCCAGCAGCTATGACAGGGCATCTTCGGCTACGCAGTATTTT.

The chain uses TRBV20-1 and TRBJ2-1; TRBD2 matches at 8 bases. Germline V lookup: CDR1 DFQATT, CDR2 SNEGSKA (reference sequence). V was pared by 3 bases and J by 5 bases, with 12 bases of the junction left unmatched. This CDR3 spans 16 amino acids. For the CDR3, the DNA is TGCAGTGCTAGTGGGTCCACGGGAGGGTTAGACAATGAGCAGTTCTTC. Protein sequence: CSASGSTGGLDNEQFF.

This chain links TRBV5-1 with TRBJ1-2; D remains ambiguous. Trimming took 0 bases from V and 1 from J, leaving 13 bases between them. Germline V CDR1 and CDR2: SGHRS, YFSETQ. The CDR3 sequence is 16 residues long. CDR3 residues: CASSLVSGKDNYGYTF. The CDR3, as DNA: TGCGCCAGCAGCTTGGTTTCGGGGAAGGATAACTATGGCTACACCTTC.

The V call is TRBV7-2, the J call TRBJ2-7; D is ambiguous. Germline values: CDR1 SGHTA, CDR2 FQGNSA. Between the trimmed V and J ends, which lost 0 bases and 3 bases, there was a span of 3 bases. The CDR3 covers 12 residues. CDR3 nucleotide sequence: TGTGCCAGCAGCTTAGCGTACTACGAGCAGTACTTC. Its protein is CASSLAYYEQYF.

The gene calls are TRBV6-5 and TRBJ1-1, with 7 nucleotides matching TRBD1. There are 13 residues in the CDR3. CDR1 and CDR2 (germline): MNHEY, SVGAGI. Trimming cost V 4 bases and J 11 bases; bases outside gene matches: 10. CDR3 region: CASSSHGTAFAFF. Written as DNA, the CDR3 is TGTGCCAGCAGTTCTCACGGGACAGCGTTTGCTTTCTTT.

CDR3 in DNA: TGTGCCAGCAGCTATCTAGCGGCTAGCACAGATACGCAGTATTTT. Translating gives CASSYLAASTDTQYF. This chain uses TRBV9 with TRBJ2-3; 7 nucleotides align to TRBD2. CDR1 and CDR2 (germline): SGDLS, YYNGEE. There are 15 residues in the CDR3. Trimming cost V 4 bases and J 0 bases; bases outside gene matches: 5.

The rearrangement links TRBV11-2 to TRBJ2-7; D not certain. The germline CDR1 and CDR2 sequences are SGHAT and FQNNGV. The CDR3 consists of 13 residues. Trimming left V 5 bases short and J 5 bases short, with 13 bases between. CDR3 nucleotides: TGTGCCAGCAGCCAACGGAGCAATAACGAGCAGTACTTC. Translated, it gives CASSQRSNNEQYF.

In its sample, this clone was seen a few times. This chain connects TRBV7-8 to TRBJ2-7, with D perhaps matching TRBD1 (6 bases). Trimming left V 5 bases short and J 0 bases short, with 8 bases between. CDR3 length equals 13 residues. From germline, CDR1 is SGHVS and CDR2 FQNEAQ. CDR3 sequence (DNA): TGTGCCAGCAGCCGGGACAACTCCTACGAGCAGTACTTC. As protein: CASSRDNSYEQYF.

This clone was seen only a few times. The rearrangement links TRBV4-3 to TRBJ1-1; 8 nucleotides align to TRBD1. CDR1 is LGHNA and CDR2 is YSLEER in the germline V gene. The CDR3 is 19 amino acids. V was pared by 3 bases and J by 0 bases, with 15 bases of the junction left unmatched. The CDR3 nucleotides are TGCGCCAGCAGCCATACCCCCCTAAGACAGGGGCGGATGAACACTGAAGCTTTCTTT. Residues: CASSHTPLRQGRMNTEAFF.

This clone was counted a few times. The CDR3 DNA is TGTGCCAGTAGGGGGGAGGGCCTCATCGAGCAGTACTTC. This gives the protein CASRGEGLIEQYF. The rearrangement joins TRBV19 to TRBJ2-7; 7 nucleotides line up with TRBD2. V lost 6 bases to trimming and J lost 6 bases; unmatched junction nucleotides: 8. This CDR3 contains 13 residues. CDR1 is LNHDA, CDR2 SQIVND, per germline (reference sequence). The full variable domain, rest sourced from reference TRBV19 and TRBJ2-7, is DGGITQSPKYLFRKEGQNVTLSCEQNLNHDAMYWYRQDPGQGLRLIYYSQIVNDFQKGDIAEGYSVSREKKESFPLTVTSAQKNPTAFYLCASRGEGLIEQYFGPGTRLTVT.

J is TRBJ1-6 and V is TRBV5-1; 9 bases match TRBD1. Germline lookup yields CDR1 SGHRS and CDR2 YFSETQ. This CDR3 spans 15 amino acids. Trimming cost V 4 bases and J 8 bases; bases outside gene matches: 7. Written as DNA, the CDR3 is TGCGCCAGCAGCGGTCGGACAGGGGAAGATTCACCCCTCCACTTT. It specifies CASSGRTGEDSPLHF. Together with reference TRBV5-1 and TRBJ1-6, the CDR3 gives the full variable domain: KAGVTQTPRYLIKTRGQQVTLSCSPISGHRSVSWYQQTPGQGLQFLFEYFSETQRNKGNFPGRFSGRQFSNSRSEMNVSTLELGDSALYLCASSGRTGEDSPLHFGNGTRLTVT.